This T cell receptor beta chain was recovered during a study of blood T cell repertoires in COVID-19. The protocol was immunoSEQ multiplex PCR, while the TCRdb copy is restricted to in-frame clones and leaves out a portion. The sample contains fewer than 300,000 clones, approximately 81% of which appear only once. Germline V CDR1 and CDR2: PRHDT, FYEKMQ (reference sequence). The CDR3 contains 11 residues. Trimming took off 4 bases at V and 8 bases at J, with 8 bases between the two ends. This TCR was sampled from a woman aged 45 to 65 who had recovered from COVID-19. V and J are TRBV13 and TRBJ1-2; D remains ambiguous. The source material was PBMCs or T cells enriched from blood (not recorded which). Here the CDR3 DNA reads TGTGCCAGCAGCTCGGGAGGCGGCTACACCTTC. It encodes CASSSGGGYTF.